The 10 T cell receptor beta chains below come from one sample, sequenced in a study of T-cell reconstitution after alpha-beta-depleted transplantation in children. The library targeted TCRbeta and was prepared with unique molecular identifiers. TCRdb redid the calling of the PCR reads with MiXCR, one entry per CDR3 protein. The sample records more than 150,000 distinct CDR3 sequences, 6.5% to 7.5% being singletons. Source: PBMCs from the stem cell graft donor, taken from the stem cell graft. The source of these receptors is a human donor who donated a stem cell graft to a child with Wiskott-Aldrich syndrome.

This clonotype was recorded a few times. The chain combines TRBV5-1 with TRBJ2-4, with D possibly called TRBD1 or TRBD2 (6 bases each). This CDR3 is 15 amino acids long. V lost 4 bases to trimming and J lost 6 bases, with 17 bases between them. CDR1 SGHRS and CDR2 YFSETQ come from the germline V gene. The CDR3 region is CASSPARDNGNIQYF. CDR3 nucleotides: TGCGCCAGCAGCCCCGCGCGGGACAATGGAAACATTCAGTACTTC.

This clonotype was counted at least ten times. The chain couples TRBV19 to TRBJ1-1; D perhaps matches TRBD1 (5 bases). The CDR3 length is 15 residues. CDR1 and CDR2 from the germline V gene are LNHDA and SQIVND (reference sequence). The germline V and J ends were trimmed by 2 bases and 3 bases, with 13 bases remaining between them. CDR3 in DNA: TGTGCCAGTAGTATACGGGCAGGGCCGTACACTGAAGCTTTCTTT. Its translation is CASSIRAGPYTEAFF.

This clonotype has a count of ten or more. This chain connects TRBV6-1 to TRBJ1-1; D ambiguous. CDR3 length equals 12 residues. V was shortened by 2 bases and J by 4 bases, with 5 bases between the two germline ends. Germline V lookup: CDR1 MNHNS, CDR2 SASEGT. Here the CDR3 reads CASSEPVTEAFF. CDR3 nucleotide sequence: TGTGCCAGCAGTGAACCAGTCACTGAAGCTTTCTTT.

This clonotype showed up just a few times. This chain links TRBV2 with TRBJ1-2; no firm D call. V was shortened by 4 bases and J by 4 bases, with 13 bases between the two germline ends. Germline CDR1 reads SNHLY; CDR2 reads FYNNEI. The CDR3 totals 14 residues. CDR3 in amino acids: CASSVRDGIYGYTF. As DNA, the CDR3 is TGTGCCAGCAGTGTAAGGGATGGGATCTATGGCTACACCTTC.

V and J are TRBV10-3 and TRBJ2-3; TRBD2 agrees at 7 bases. The length of the CDR3 is 14 residues. V shed 6 bases and J 2 bases; nucleotides not matched to a gene: 5. Germline assignment: CDR1 ENHRY and CDR2 SYGVKD. The CDR3 here is CAIRGLAATDTQYF. The CDR3, as DNA: TGTGCCATCAGAGGGCTAGCGGCCACAGATACGCAGTATTTT.

The CDR3 DNA reads TGTGCCAGCAGCTGGGAGAGGGGAGGAGGCTACGAGCAGTACTTC. Translated: CASSWERGGGYEQYF. This rearrangement joins TRBV5-6 to TRBJ2-7, with D possibly matching TRBD2 (6 bases). In germline, CDR1 is SGHDT, CDR2 YYEEEE. The CDR3 is made up of 15 amino acids. Trimming shortened V by 3 bases and J by 3 bases, and 16 bases separated the two germline ends.

This clonotype showed up just a few times. J is TRBJ2-1 and V is TRBV20-1, with 12 bases that match TRBD2. In germline, CDR1 is DFQATT, CDR2 SNEGSKA (reference sequence). This CDR3 comprises 19 residues. With V trimmed by 3 bases and J by 5 bases, 17 bases remained unmatched. The DNA for the CDR3 is TGCAGTGCTAGTGTGACTAGCGGGAGAGTGGGCGTCCGCGACAATGAGCAGTTCTTC. This gives the protein CSASVTSGRVGVRDNEQFF.

The sample holds many counts of this clonotype. This chain joins TRBV5-1 and TRBJ2-6, with TRBD1 identical over 10 bases. The germline V gene encodes CDR1 SGHRS and CDR2 YFSETQ. V lost 4 bases to trimming and J lost 1 base; unmatched junction nucleotides: 5. The length of the CDR3 is 17 residues. For the CDR3, the DNA is TGCGCCAGCAGCCTGGGACAGGGGTCTTCTGGGGCCAACGTCCTGACTTTC. Its protein product is CASSLGQGSSGANVLTF.

This clonotype was seen at least ten times. V and J are TRBV6-1 and TRBJ2-1; D uncertain. Germline V gives CDR1 MNHNS, CDR2 SASEGT. This CDR3 region has 13 residues. Deletions cut 8 bases from V and 7 bases from J, with 15 bases between. CDR3 residues: CASSFAVGNEQFF. The CDR3 coding sequence is TGTGCCAGCTCATTTGCAGTGGGGAATGAGCAGTTCTTC.

The chain has TRBV2 and TRBJ2-7; a possible D gene is TRBD1 (5 bases). The CDR3 consists of 16 residues. In germline, CDR1 is SNHLY, CDR2 FYNNEI. Deletions cut 6 bases from V and 2 bases from J, with 20 bases between. The chain's CDR3 is CASSQSTASRTYEQYF. CDR3 in DNA: TGTGCCAGCAGCCAATCGACAGCGTCCCGGACCTACGAGCAGTACTTC.